This entry features one TCR beta chain sequence. Its cognate antigen is unknown. Via CD45RO/CCR7/CD25/CD127/CD95/CD27, cells of the CD4+ naive, central memory, regulatory and stem cell-like memory subsets were sorted. The authors reverse transcribed all of the isolated RNA, so sequencing captured expressed TCRB transcripts. TCRdb's copy holds only in-frame clones and misses some; the assay was immunoSEQ multiplex PCR. This table holds some 160,000 clones, less than 9.5% found once. This sample is drawn from a study of beta chain features in type 1 diabetes. Study at large: Investigators examined under 140 million sorted cells across all samples. The study, taken as a whole, reports: VDJ junctions sequenced from type 1 diabetes patients showed fewer insertions and more deletions. Any role of HLA type in TCRB rearrangement remained unresolved here.

Sequencing input: central memory CD4+ T cells from blood. The TCR sequence derives from a woman aged 18-29 years in good health.

The CDR3 DNA follows: TGTGCCAGCAGCTTCTTAACACTTTCTAAGGGGGAGACCCAGTACTTC. It is translated as CASSFLTLSKGETQYF. J is TRBJ2-5 and V is TRBV7-8; a possible D gene is TRBD1 (5 bases). Germline V gene lookup returns CDR1 SGHVS and CDR2 FQNEAQ. Trimming cost V 3 bases and J 5 bases, with 19 bases left between them. This CDR3 has 16 residues.